This T cell receptor (beta chain) was sequenced for a study of patients and donors after allogeneic stem cell transplantation. The J segment lost 2 bases and the V segment lost 0 bases, leaving 2 bases of the junction unmatched. CDR1 SGHTA and CDR2 FQGNSA come from the germline V gene. CDR3 length: 16 amino acids. TCRdb analysed the RT-PCR reads with MiXCR anew, one entry per CDR3 protein. Among roughly 200,000 distinct CDR3 sequences listed, about 37% were seen once. This clonotype was counted only a few times. The sample comprised blood, either unsorted or a sorted T cell fraction (not recorded which). The chain links TRBV7-2 to TRBJ2-5; 11 bases fit TRBD2. The origin of this receptor is a human donor who was either an allogeneic HSCT recipient or a stem cell or donor lymphocyte infusion donor (not recorded which). It is not recorded whose cells these are; they may come from a transplant donor. Here the CDR3 DNA reads TGTGCCAGCAGCTTAGCGGGGACTAGCGGACAAGAGACCCAGTACTTC. Translation gives CASSLAGTSGQETQYF.